What follows is one T cell receptor beta chain and its context. What it recognizes is unknown. CDR3 length: 14 amino acids. Germline CDR1 reads MNHEY; CDR2 reads SMNVEV (reference sequence). V lost 0 bases and J 0 bases, leaving 5 bases between the germline ends. TCRdb reprocessed the reads via MiXCR and lists one record per CDR3 protein. The top ten clones hold about 17% of a sample with 450,000 to 600,000 distinct CDR3 sequences, roughly a third of them seen once. This specimen belongs to a study of T cell repertoires in cytomegalovirus infection. Whole-study context: The public TCR beta signatures pointed to both CMV infection and matching HLA type. Study-level results: Ex vivo, HLA-C-restricted CMV-specific TCR beta clonotypes prevailed over the rest of the response. Summed public TCR beta family frequency identified CMV carriers bearing the relevant HLA.

Sequenced here: cultured PBMCs, sampled from culture after CMV antigen stimulation. The source of this sequence is a human donor in good health (CMV status not recorded). Some clones in this sample may be carry-over from other donors' samples. The V and J genes are TRBV27 and TRBJ2-5, with D unclear. CDR3 in DNA: TGTGCCAGCAGTTTATCTGGCTACCAAGAGACCCAGTACTTC. Translating gives CASSLSGYQETQYF.